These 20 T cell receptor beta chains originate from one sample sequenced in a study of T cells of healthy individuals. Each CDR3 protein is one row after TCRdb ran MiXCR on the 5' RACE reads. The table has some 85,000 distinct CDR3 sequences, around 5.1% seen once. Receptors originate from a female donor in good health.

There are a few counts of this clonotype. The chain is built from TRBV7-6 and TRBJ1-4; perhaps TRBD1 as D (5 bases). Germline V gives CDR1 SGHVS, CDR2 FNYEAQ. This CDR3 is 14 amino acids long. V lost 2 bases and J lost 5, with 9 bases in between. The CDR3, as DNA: TGTGCCAGCAGCTTACTTAGGGGAAATGAAAAACTGTTTTTT. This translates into CASSLLRGNEKLFF.

Written as DNA, the CDR3 is TGTGCCAGCAGTGGACAGATCACCGGGGAGCTGTTTTTT. Translating it yields CASSGQITGELFF. This chain connects TRBV6-1 to TRBJ2-2; D possibly corresponds to TRBD1 (5 bases). This CDR3 has 13 residues. The ends were cut back, 4 bases at V and 4 bases at J, with 7 bases in the middle. Germline V gene sequence: CDR1 MNHNS, CDR2 SASEGT.

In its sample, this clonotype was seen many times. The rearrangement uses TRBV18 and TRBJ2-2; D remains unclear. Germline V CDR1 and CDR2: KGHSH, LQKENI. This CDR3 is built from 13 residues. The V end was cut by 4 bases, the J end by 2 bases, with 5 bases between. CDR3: CASSLSNTGELFF. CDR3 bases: TGTGCCAGCTCACTGTCAAACACCGGGGAGCTGTTTTTT. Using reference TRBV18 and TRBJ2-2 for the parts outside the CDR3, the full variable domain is NAGVMQNPRHLVRRRGQEARLRCSPMKGHSHVYWYRQLPEEGLKFMVYLQKENIIDESGMPKERFSAEFPKEGPSILRIQQVVRGDSAAYFCASSLSNTGELFFGEGSRLTVL.

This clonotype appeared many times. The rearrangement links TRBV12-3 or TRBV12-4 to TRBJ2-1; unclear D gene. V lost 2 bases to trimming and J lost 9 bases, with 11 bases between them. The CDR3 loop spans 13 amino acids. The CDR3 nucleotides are TGTGCCAGCAGTTTAATTGGCCTGGTTGAGCAGTTCTTC. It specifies CASSLIGLVEQFF.

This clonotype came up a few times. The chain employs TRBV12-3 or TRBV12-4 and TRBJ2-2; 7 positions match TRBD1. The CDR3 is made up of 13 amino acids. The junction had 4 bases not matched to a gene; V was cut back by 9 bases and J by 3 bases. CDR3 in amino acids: CASPTGDTGELFF. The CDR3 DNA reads TGTGCCAGTCCTACAGGGGACACCGGGGAGCTGTTTTTT.

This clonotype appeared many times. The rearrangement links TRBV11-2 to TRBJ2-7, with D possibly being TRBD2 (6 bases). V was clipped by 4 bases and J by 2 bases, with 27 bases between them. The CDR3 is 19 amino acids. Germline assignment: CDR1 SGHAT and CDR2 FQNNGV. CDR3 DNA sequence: TGTGCCAGCAGCTCCCTTCGGAGGGTACCCCGAGGGAGTACCTACGAGCAGTACTTC. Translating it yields CASSSLRRVPRGSTYEQYF.

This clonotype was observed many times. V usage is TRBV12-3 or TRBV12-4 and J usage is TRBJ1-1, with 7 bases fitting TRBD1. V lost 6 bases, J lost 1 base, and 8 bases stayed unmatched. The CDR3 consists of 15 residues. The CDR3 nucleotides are TGTGCCAGCAGGCCAAGGACAGGCCCGAACACTGAAGCTTTCTTT. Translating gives CASRPRTGPNTEAFF.

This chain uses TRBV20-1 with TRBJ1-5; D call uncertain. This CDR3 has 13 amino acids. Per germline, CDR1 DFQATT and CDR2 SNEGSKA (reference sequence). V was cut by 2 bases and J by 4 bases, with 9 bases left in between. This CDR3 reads CSARMTLNQPQHF. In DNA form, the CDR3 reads TGCAGTGCTAGAATGACTCTTAATCAGCCCCAGCATTTT.

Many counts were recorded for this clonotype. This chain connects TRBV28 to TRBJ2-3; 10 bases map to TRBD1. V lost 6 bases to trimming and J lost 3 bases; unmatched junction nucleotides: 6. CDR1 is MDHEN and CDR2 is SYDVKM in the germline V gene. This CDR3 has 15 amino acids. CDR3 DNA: TGTGCCAGCAGCATGGGGGGACAGGGGACAGATACGCAGTATTTT. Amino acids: CASSMGGQGTDTQYF.

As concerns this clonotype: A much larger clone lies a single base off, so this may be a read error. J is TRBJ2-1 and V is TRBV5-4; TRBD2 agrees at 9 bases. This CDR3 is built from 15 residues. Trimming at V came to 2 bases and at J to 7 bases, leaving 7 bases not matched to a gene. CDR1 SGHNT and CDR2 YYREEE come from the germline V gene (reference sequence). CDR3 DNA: TGTGCCAGCAGCTTCGCTAGCGGGATCGTAAATGAGCAGTTCTTC. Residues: CASSFASGIVNEQFF.

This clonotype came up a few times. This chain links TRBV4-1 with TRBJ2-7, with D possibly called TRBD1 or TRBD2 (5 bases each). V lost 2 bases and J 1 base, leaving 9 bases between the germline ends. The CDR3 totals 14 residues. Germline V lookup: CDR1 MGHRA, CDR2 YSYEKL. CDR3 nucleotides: TGCGCCAGCAGCCAACGGGACGGTTCCTACGAGCAGTACTTC. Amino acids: CASSQRDGSYEQYF.

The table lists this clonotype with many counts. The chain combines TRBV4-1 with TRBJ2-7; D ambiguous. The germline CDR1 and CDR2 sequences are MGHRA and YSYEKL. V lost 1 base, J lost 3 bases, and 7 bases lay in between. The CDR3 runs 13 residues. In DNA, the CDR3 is TGCGCCAGCAGCCAAGGAGTAGGCTACGAGCAGTACTTC. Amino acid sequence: CASSQGVGYEQYF.

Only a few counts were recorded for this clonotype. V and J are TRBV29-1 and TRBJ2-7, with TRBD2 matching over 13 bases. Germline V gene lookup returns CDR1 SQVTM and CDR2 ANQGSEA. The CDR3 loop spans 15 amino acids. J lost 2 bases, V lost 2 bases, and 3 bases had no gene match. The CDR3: CSVESGTSGTYEQYF. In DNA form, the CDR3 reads TGCAGCGTTGAAAGCGGGACTAGCGGGACCTACGAGCAGTACTTC.

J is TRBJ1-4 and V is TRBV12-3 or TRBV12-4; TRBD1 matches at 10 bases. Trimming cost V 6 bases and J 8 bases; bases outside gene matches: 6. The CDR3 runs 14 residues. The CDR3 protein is CASSPGTGVEKLFF. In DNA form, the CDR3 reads TGTGCCAGCAGCCCCGGGACAGGGGTCGAAAAACTGTTTTTT.

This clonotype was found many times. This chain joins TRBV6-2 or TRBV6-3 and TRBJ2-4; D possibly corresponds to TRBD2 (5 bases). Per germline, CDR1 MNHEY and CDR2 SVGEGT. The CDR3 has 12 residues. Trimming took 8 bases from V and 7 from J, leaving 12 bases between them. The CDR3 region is CASGESGNIQYF. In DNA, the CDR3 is TGTGCCAGCGGGGAGAGCGGCAACATTCAGTACTTC.

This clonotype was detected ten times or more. CDR3 DNA sequence: TGCGCCAGCAGTTCCTCAAAGGGGCGGGGCGGGGAGCTGTTTTTT. The encoded protein is CASSSSKGRGGELFF. The V and J genes are TRBV4-1 and TRBJ2-2, with a possible D match to TRBD2 (6 bases). The CDR3 is 15 residues long. Germline values: CDR1 MGHRA, CDR2 YSYEKL. The V end lost 6 bases, the J end lost 7 bases, and 18 bases lay between the germline ends.

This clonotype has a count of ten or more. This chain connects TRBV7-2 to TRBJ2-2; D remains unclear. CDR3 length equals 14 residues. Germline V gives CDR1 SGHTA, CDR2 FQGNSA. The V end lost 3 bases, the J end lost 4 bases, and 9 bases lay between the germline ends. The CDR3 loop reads CASSLVRSTGELFF. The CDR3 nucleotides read TGTGCCAGCAGCTTGGTCAGGTCCACCGGGGAGCTGTTTTTT.

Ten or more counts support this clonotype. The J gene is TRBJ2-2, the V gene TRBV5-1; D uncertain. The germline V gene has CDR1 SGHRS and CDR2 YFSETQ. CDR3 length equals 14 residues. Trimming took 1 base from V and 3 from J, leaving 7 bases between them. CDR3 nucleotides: TGCGCCAGCAGCTTGACAGTAGACACCGGGGAGCTGTTTTTT. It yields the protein CASSLTVDTGELFF.

The CDR3 here is CASSSDTGELFF. CDR3 nucleotide sequence: TGTGCCAGCAGCTCTGACACCGGGGAGCTGTTTTTT. V and J are TRBV12-3 or TRBV12-4 and TRBJ2-2; D gene unclear. This CDR3 contains 12 residues. V lost 6 bases and J lost 3, with 5 bases in between.

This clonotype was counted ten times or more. CDR3 protein: CASITGGGNTEAFF. The CDR3 coding sequence is TGTGCCAGCATCACCGGGGGCGGGAACACTGAAGCTTTCTTT. This sequence joins TRBV6-6 and TRBJ1-1; tentative D call: TRBD1 (6 bases). Germline CDR1 and CDR2: MNHNY and SVGAGI (reference sequence). V was trimmed by 7 bases and J by 1 base, leaving 13 bases between them. The CDR3 is 14 residues long.